Many counts were recorded for the clone carrying this T cell receptor beta chain. Antigen unknown. The library was built from around 380 ng RNA with molecular barcoded adaptors for alpha/delta and beta/gamma chains. In TCRdb, the reads were re-called with MiXCR into one record per CDR3 protein. The data show 40,000 to 50,000 distinct CDR3 sequences, roughly 13% seen once. The sample originates from a study of read filtering for tumor transcriptome and immune sequencing. Study conclusions and caveats: Compared with RNA-seq, IR-seq gave much higher clonotype depth and reliability.

The specimen sequenced was a population of CD138-negative cells sorted from bone marrow. The receptor's source is a donor aged 40 or older with multiple myeloma.

CDR3 sequence (DNA): TGTGCCAGCAGCCCCGAGAGCCGAGGAGATACGCAGTATTTT. As protein: CASSPESRGDTQYF. The chain couples TRBV7-9 to TRBJ2-3; no definite D call. CDR3 length: 14 residues. The V and J ends lost 5 bases and 5 bases respectively, with 14 bases between them. Per the germline V gene, CDR1 is SEHNR and CDR2 is FQNEAQ (reference sequence).